The sample holds many counts of the clone carrying this T cell receptor (beta chain). Antigen specificity is unknown. TCRdb re-called the RT-PCR reads through MiXCR, storing one row per CDR3 protein. The sample includes approximately 530,000 distinct CDR3 sequences, approximately 7.7% of them seen just once. This entry comes from a study of response to subunit inactivated influenza vaccine. Study-wide points: Each seasonal influenza vaccination recruits few new T cells, the authors suggested.

V was clipped by 0 bases and J by 4 bases, with 13 bases between them. The CDR3 contains 15 residues. CDR1 is SGHRS and CDR2 is YFSETQ in the germline V gene. This specimen was PBMCs from blood, taken around 25 months after vaccination. The V and J genes are TRBV5-1 and TRBJ1-1; D is possibly TRBD1 (5 bases). The receptor was isolated from a man aged 50 to 75 who received an inactivated influenza vaccine. The CDR3 reads CASSLDGGGSTEAFF. The CDR3 nucleotides are TGCGCCAGCAGCTTGGACGGGGGGGGGTCCACTGAAGCTTTCTTT.